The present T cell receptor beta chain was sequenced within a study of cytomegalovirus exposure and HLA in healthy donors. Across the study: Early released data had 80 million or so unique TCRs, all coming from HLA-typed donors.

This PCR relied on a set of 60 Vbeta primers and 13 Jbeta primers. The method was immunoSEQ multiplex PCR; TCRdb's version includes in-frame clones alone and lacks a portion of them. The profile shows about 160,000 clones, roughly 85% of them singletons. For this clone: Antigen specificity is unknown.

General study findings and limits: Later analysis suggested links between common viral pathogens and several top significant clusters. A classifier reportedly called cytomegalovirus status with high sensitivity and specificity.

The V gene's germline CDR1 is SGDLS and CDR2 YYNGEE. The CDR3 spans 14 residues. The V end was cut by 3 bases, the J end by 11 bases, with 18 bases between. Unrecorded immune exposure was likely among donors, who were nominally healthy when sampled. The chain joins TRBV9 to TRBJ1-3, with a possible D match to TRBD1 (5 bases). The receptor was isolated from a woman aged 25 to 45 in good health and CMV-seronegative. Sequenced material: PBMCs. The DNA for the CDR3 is TGTGCCAGCAGCGCAGGACACACGGACGAGTCCATATATTTT. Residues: CASSAGHTDESIYF.